What follows describes a single TCR beta chain. The antigen is unknown. This entry belongs to a study of identifying expanded T cells in peripheral blood. Study-wide results and limits: Clone count variance between roughly 2-week samples rose with total template count. Technical replicates showed about 1.1 changed clones; about two weeks 15 to 20; four weeks 19.

TCRdb keeps only in-frame clones here, not all; method: immunoSEQ multiplex PCR. The sample includes under 110,000 clones, 70% to 90% of them seen just once. This CDR3 spans 12 amino acids. Looked up from germline, CDR1 is SGDLS and CDR2 is YYNGEE. Trimming took 6 bases from V and 6 from J, leaving 9 bases between them. Collection occurred without any documented infections or immune events in donors. Material for sequencing was blood. This rearrangement joins TRBV9 to TRBJ2-2, with D unresolved. The TCR comes from a person aged 18 to 75 in good health. The DNA of the CDR3 is TGTGCCAGCAATAGTGGTTCCGGGGAGCTGTTTTTT. Translating gives CASNSGSGELFF.